Below, 3 T cell receptor beta chains from the same sample are listed, as sequenced in a study of control samples from healthy donors and cancer patients. Profiled with immunoSEQ multiplex PCR; TCRdb holds only in-frame clones, not every one. The sample has some 120,000 clones; approximately 91% are singletons. Input material: blood. Receptors originate from a middle-aged man in good health.

This clone came up once. J is TRBJ1-2 and V is TRBV12-3 or TRBV12-4; D gene ambiguous. The V gene lost 5 bases and the J gene lost 0 bases, with 7 bases spanning the gap. The CDR3 runs 13 residues. In DNA form, the CDR3 reads TGTGCCAGCAGTCCCCAGCCTAACTATGGCTACACCTTC. This translates into CASSPQPNYGYTF.

On this clone: Other DNA sequences from this sample encode an identical CDR3 as well. The V and J genes are TRBV27 and TRBJ1-5; D perhaps matches TRBD1 (5 bases). Trimming removed 3 bases at V and 3 bases at J, with 9 bases between. Germline CDR1 MNHEY, CDR2 SMNVEV (reference sequence). This CDR3 comprises 14 residues. CDR3 region: CASSLSGYNQPQHF. DNA for the CDR3: TGTGCCAGCAGTTTGTCAGGGTACAATCAGCCCCAGCATTTT.

The rearrangement joins TRBV18 to TRBJ1-1, with D hard to call. Trimming cost V 3 bases and J 6 bases, with 20 bases left between them. The CDR3 loop spans 16 amino acids. The V gene's germline CDR1 is KGHSH and CDR2 LQKENI. As DNA, the CDR3 is TGTGCCAGCTCACCCGACGTCCCGGTTGGTAGCGCTGAAGCTTTCTTT. It codes for CASSPDVPVGSAEAFF.